This T cell receptor (beta chain) stems from a study of T-cell memory formation after mild COVID-19. A single record per CDR3 protein comes from TCRdb applying MiXCR to the 5' RACE reads. The sample includes 350,000 to 450,000 distinct CDR3 sequences, 20% to 25% seen only once; the top ten take 8.8%. The germline V gene has CDR1 MNHEY and CDR2 SMNVEV (reference sequence). The CDR3 covers 12 residues. The germline V and J ends were trimmed by 9 bases and 0 bases, with 8 bases remaining between them. This clonotype was observed a few times. The chain couples TRBV27 to TRBJ1-1, with D unresolved. The specimen sequenced was PBMCs or a T cell subset sorted from them (not recorded which). The receptor's source is an adult woman who had mild COVID-19 (a few samples of this study predate the infection). Cell type and time point are not known. CDR3: CASGYLNTEAFF. Here the CDR3 DNA reads TGTGCCAGTGGGTACTTGAACACTGAAGCTTTCTTT.